This T cell receptor beta chain emerged from a study of blood T cell repertoires in COVID-19. Background on the study: T cells, B-cell-depleted T cells, or PBMCs supplied cDNA or gDNA.

The germline CDR1 and CDR2 sequences are MNHNY and SVGAGI (reference sequence). There are 17 residues in the CDR3. After removal of 5 bases from V and 8 bases from J, the junction contained 9 bases not matched to a gene. Original handling: The authors estimated nucleated cell counts from reference gene primer amplification. Assay: immunoSEQ multiplex PCR; the TCRdb copy retains only in-frame clones and omits some. Clone size and V and J calls were adopted from that table, with D and trimming inferred from the DNA. The sample includes approximately 300,000 clones, 92% of them seen just once. Participants' own reports of clinical history determined their cohort assignment. Recovery meant two consecutive negative NP/OP PCR tests, professional clearance, or resolved symptoms.

This chain uses TRBV6-6 with TRBJ2-1; TRBD2 agrees at 16 bases. This TCR derives from a woman in her twenties or thirties who had recovered from COVID-19. Sequenced material: PBMCs or T cells enriched from blood (not recorded which). The DNA for the CDR3 is TGTGCCAGCAGTCCCTTTGGGACTAGCGGGGGGGCGCATGAGCAGTTCTTC. This codes for CASSPFGTSGGAHEQFF.